A selection of T cell receptor beta chains follows, all from one sample in a study of CD4+ T cells in melanoma. Produced via immunoSEQ multiplex PCR; TCRdb's table is partial and in-frame only. The sample records more than 6,000 clones, approximately 70% being singletons. Sequenced material: cells from a culture (not recorded whether cultured in vitro). These receptors were obtained from a human donor with melanoma. CDR3s include the opening cysteine and the closing phenylalanine or tryptophan. D genes are given only for firm matches. Rows give clone size only sometimes, using once, few, many, or a class for an expanded clone.

>TRBJ2-1|NA|14|TRBV11-2|TRBD2
TGTGCCAGCAGCTTAGATTGGGAGGGGACTGAGCAGTTCTTC
CASSLDWEGTEQFF
>TRBJ1-5|NA|15|TRBV27|NA
TGTGCCAGCAGTTTACGGCGGAATAGCAATCAGCCCCAGCATTTT
CASSLRRNSNQPQHF
>TRBJ2-2|hyperexpanded|16|TRBV7-2|TRBD2
TGTGCCAGCAGCTTCCCGACTAGCGGGAACACCGGGGAGCTGTTTTTT
CASSFPTSGNTGELFF
>TRBJ1-2|NA|13|TRBV10-2|NA
TGCGCCAGCAGTGACAGGGATCACTATGGCTACACCTTC
CASSDRDHYGYTF
>TRBJ2-5|once|14|TRBV19|TRBD2
TGTGCCAGTAGTATAATGGGAGGGTACGAGACCCAGTACTTC
CASSIMGGYETQYF
>TRBJ2-1|NA|14|TRBV2|TRBD2
TGTGCCAGCAGTGTTGCGGGGGGGTACAATGAGCAGTTCTTC
CASSVAGGYNEQFF
>TRBJ2-7|NA|13|TRBV7-9|NA
TGTGCCAGCAGCCCCCCTGGAACCTACGAGCAGTACTTC
CASSPPGTYEQYF
>TRBJ2-5|NA|13|TRBV2|NA
TGTGCCAGCAGTGCCGGGACGGGAGAGACCCAGTACTTC
CASSAGTGETQYF
>TRBJ1-1|NA|17|TRBV27|NA
TGTGCCAGCAGAAGTTTAGGGGCAGGGGTGTCGAACACTGAAGCTTTCTTT
CASRSLGAGVSNTEAFF
>TRBJ1-2|NA|15|TRBV19|TRBD1
TGTGCCAGTATGTTCTGGGAACAGGGGGCAAAAGGCTACACCTTC
CASMFWEQGAKGYTF
>TRBJ2-5|NA|15|TRBV7-2|TRBD2
TGTGCCAGCAGTTCACTAGCGGGGGGGGAGCCGGCCCAGTACTTC
CASSSLAGGEPAQYF
>TRBJ1-2|NA|12|TRBV3-1/TRBV3-2|NA
TGTGCCAGCAGCCAGGCTCTAGATGGCTACACCTTC
CASSQALDGYTF
>TRBJ2-1|once|14|TRBV25-1|TRBD2
TGTGCCAGCAGTGTACTAGCGGGGTACAATGAGCAGTTCTTC
CASSVLAGYNEQFF
>TRBJ1-6|NA|12|TRBV6-6|NA
TGTGCCAGCAGTCAGAATAATTCACCCCTCCACTTT
CASSQNNSPLHF
>TRBJ1-5|NA|13|TRBV18|NA
TGTGCCAGCTCACCAGGGAGCAATCAGCCCCAGCATTTT
CASSPGSNQPQHF
>TRBJ1-4|once|15|TRBV3-1/TRBV3-2|TRBD1
TGTGCCAGCAGCCCAAGGGGGCCGCTTGGTGAAAAACTGTTTTTT
CASSPRGPLGEKLFF
>TRBJ2-7|NA|15|TRBV6-5|NA
TGTGCCAGCAGTTACAGGGGATCCCCTCGCTACGAGCAGTACTTC
CASSYRGSPRYEQYF
>TRBJ1-5|few|15|TRBV19|NA
TGTGCCAGTAGTATAGCACGCGGAGGAATCAGGTCCCAGCATTTT
CASSIARGGIRSQHF
>TRBJ2-3|NA|15|TRBV19|TRBD1
TGTGCCAGTAGTACGTCGGGACAGCCGACAGATACGCAGTATTTT
CASSTSGQPTDTQYF
>TRBJ1-2|NA|16|TRBV5-4|NA
TGTGCCAGCAGCCTACCGGACAGCATAGACGACTATGGCTACACCTTC
CASSLPDSIDDYGYTF
>TRBJ1-1|NA|12|TRBV3-1/TRBV3-2|NA
TGTGCCAGCGGATCCGCGGGCACTGAAGCTTTCTTT
CASGSAGTEAFF
>TRBJ2-7|NA|14|TRBV5-4|NA
TGTGCCAGCAGCTTGGGTGGGGGGTCCTACGAGCAGTACTTC
CASSLGGGSYEQYF
>TRBJ2-5|once|18|TRBV6-2/TRBV6-3|TRBD2
TGTGCCAGCAGTTACTTAGCCGGGACTAGCGGGGTTCAAGAGACCCAGTACTTC
CASSYLAGTSGVQETQYF
>TRBJ1-5|NA|14|TRBV7-8|NA
TGTGCCAGCAGCTTTAATCCCGGAGGGCAGCCCCAGCATTTT
CASSFNPGGQPQHF
>TRBJ1-2|few|16|TRBV25-1|NA
TGTGCCAGCAGTGGAGGTCTTCCGGGACAAGGCTATGGCTACACCTTC
CASSGGLPGQGYGYTF
>TRBJ1-1|NA|13|TRBV5-1|NA
TGCGCCAGCAGCTTGGGCAGGGAGACTGAAGCTTTCTTT
CASSLGRETEAFF
>TRBJ1-6|NA|14|TRBV6-5|NA
TGTGCCAGCAGCAGAGGGGCGCCGAATTCACCCCTCCACTTT
CASSRGAPNSPLHF
>TRBJ2-1|NA|13|TRBV11-2|NA
TGTGCCAGCAGCTTAGTTGGCTACAATGAGCAGTTCTTC
CASSLVGYNEQFF
>TRBJ2-1|NA|15|TRBV19|TRBD2
TGTGCCAGTAGTGTAACTAGCGGAGACTACAATGAGCAGTTCTTC
CASSVTSGDYNEQFF
>TRBJ2-1|NA|14|TRBV29-1|NA
TGCAGCGTTCGATCGGCAGGGGCTAGGGATGAGCAGTTCTTC
CSVRSAGARDEQFF
>TRBJ2-7|NA|19|TRBV7-6|NA
TGTGCCAGCAGCTTAGACAAAGTGGGGGGAGGTTTCTCGGGCTACGAGCAGTACTTC
CASSLDKVGGGFSGYEQYF
>TRBJ2-1|NA|14|TRBV9|TRBD1
TGTGCCAGCAGCGACCGGACAGGGTGGGATGAGCAGTTCTTC
CASSDRTGWDEQFF
>TRBJ1-5|NA|18|TRBV5-8|NA
TGTGCCAGCAGCTTGGAGGGATCGGGGGGAGATAGCAATCAGCCCCAGCATTTT
CASSLEGSGGDSNQPQHF
>TRBJ2-7|NA|14|TRBV28|TRBD1
TGTGCCAGCAGCGACCGACAGGGTCCCGGCGAGCAGTACTTC
CASSDRQGPGEQYF
>TRBJ1-2|few|15|TRBV9|TRBD1
TGTGCCAGCAGCGGTTACAGGGGAAATAACTATGGCTACACCTTC
CASSGYRGNNYGYTF
>TRBJ1-2|few|15|TRBV4-3|NA
TGCGCCAGCAGCCAAGATTTGCAGAGGGGCTATGGCTACACCTTC
CASSQDLQRGYGYTF
>TRBJ2-1|medium-sized|15|TRBV24-1|TRBD1
TGTGCCACCAGTGGTTTCGGGACAGGGGGCTGGGAGCAGTTCTTC
CATSGFGTGGWEQFF
>TRBJ2-7|NA|11|TRBV29-1|NA
TGCAGCGTTGTGACAGTCAACGAGCAGTACTTC
CSVVTVNEQYF
>TRBJ1-2|NA|13|TRBV25-1|NA
TGTGCCAGCAGTGAAGCTTGGGGGTATGGCTACACCTTC
CASSEAWGYGYTF
>TRBJ2-5|NA|13|TRBV11-2|NA
TGTGCCAGCAGCTTAGCCAGGCAAGAGACCCAGTACTTC
CASSLARQETQYF
>TRBJ2-7|medium-sized|13|TRBV9|TRBD1
TGTGCCAGCAGCGGAACCTACAGGGGCGAGCAGTACTTC
CASSGTYRGEQYF
>TRBJ1-1|NA|12|TRBV5-1|TRBD1
TGCGCCAGCAGCGATGGACAGGTTGGAGCTTTCTTT
CASSDGQVGAFF
>TRBJ1-5|medium-sized|14|TRBV18|NA
TGTGCCAGCCGCCCCGGGGGTAGCAATCAGCCCCAGCATTTT
CASRPGGSNQPQHF
>TRBJ2-5|NA|13|TRBV28|NA
TGTGCCAGCAGCCTTCAGGGCCGGGAGACCCAGTACTTC
CASSLQGRETQYF
>TRBJ2-7|medium-sized|15|TRBV9|TRBD2
TGTGCCAGCAGCGTAGAAGGCGGGGGGAATTACGAGCAGTACTTC
CASSVEGGGNYEQYF
>TRBJ1-1|NA|14|TRBV9|NA
TGTGCCAGCAGCCCCGGGACGGTGAACACTGAAGCTTTCTTT
CASSPGTVNTEAFF
>TRBJ2-7|NA|16|TRBV3-1/TRBV3-2|TRBD2
TGTGCCAGCAGCCAAACCTTTAGCGGGGCGTCCTACGAGCAGTACTTC
CASSQTFSGASYEQYF
>TRBJ2-7|NA|13|TRBV29-1|NA
TGCAGCGTTGAAGGGGTACAGGGTCAGGGGCAGTACTTC
CSVEGVQGQGQYF
>TRBJ2-1|NA|17|TRBV5-1|TRBD2
TGCGCCAGCAGCGCGACTAGCGGGGGGGCCTCCTACAATGAGCAGTTCTTC
CASSATSGGASYNEQFF
>TRBJ2-7|medium-sized|14|TRBV16|TRBD1
TGTGCCAGCAGCGGAGGGACAGGGAACTACGAGCAGTACTTC
CASSGGTGNYEQYF
>TRBJ1-4|NA|16|TRBV7-9|TRBD1
TGTGCCAGCAGCGTTTCGACAGGGTCCCTTAATGAAAAACTGTTTTTT
CASSVSTGSLNEKLFF
>TRBJ2-2|NA|13|TRBV6-5|NA
TGTGCCAGCACTACCGGGAACACCGGGGAGCTGTTTTTT
CASTTGNTGELFF
>TRBJ1-2|NA|13|TRBV24-1|TRBD1
TGTGCCACCAGTGAAGGGACAGGCTATGGCTACACCTTC
CATSEGTGYGYTF
>TRBJ2-6|NA|16|TRBV3-1/TRBV3-2|NA
TGTGCCAGCAGCCAAGTTGGCGGGGCAGGGGCCAACGTCCTGACTTTC
CASSQVGGAGANVLTF
>TRBJ2-1|medium-sized|15|TRBV19|TRBD2
TGTGCCAGTACCGGTCCGGGGGGGCCCTACAATGAGCAGTTCTTC
CASTGPGGPYNEQFF
>TRBJ2-5|NA|11|TRBV28|NA
TGTGCCAGCAGGGCCCAAGAGACCCAGTACTTC
CASRAQETQYF
>TRBJ1-4|few|15|TRBV4-1|NA
TGCGCCAGCAGCCAGCCGGGCGGGGGGGAAGAAAAACTGTTTTTT
CASSQPGGGEEKLFF
>TRBJ2-7|NA|14|TRBV30|NA
TGTGCCTGGAAGGCCCAGGACAGCTCCTACGAGCAGTACTTC
CAWKAQDSSYEQYF
>TRBJ2-4|once|15|TRBV14|TRBD2
TGTGCCAGCAGCCAGTCGAGGGAGGGCAAAAACATTCAGTACTTC
CASSQSREGKNIQYF
>TRBJ2-1|NA|15|TRBV6-2/TRBV6-3|NA
TGTGCCAGCAGTCCGAGCGGGCGCTCCTACAATGAGCAGTTCTTC
CASSPSGRSYNEQFF